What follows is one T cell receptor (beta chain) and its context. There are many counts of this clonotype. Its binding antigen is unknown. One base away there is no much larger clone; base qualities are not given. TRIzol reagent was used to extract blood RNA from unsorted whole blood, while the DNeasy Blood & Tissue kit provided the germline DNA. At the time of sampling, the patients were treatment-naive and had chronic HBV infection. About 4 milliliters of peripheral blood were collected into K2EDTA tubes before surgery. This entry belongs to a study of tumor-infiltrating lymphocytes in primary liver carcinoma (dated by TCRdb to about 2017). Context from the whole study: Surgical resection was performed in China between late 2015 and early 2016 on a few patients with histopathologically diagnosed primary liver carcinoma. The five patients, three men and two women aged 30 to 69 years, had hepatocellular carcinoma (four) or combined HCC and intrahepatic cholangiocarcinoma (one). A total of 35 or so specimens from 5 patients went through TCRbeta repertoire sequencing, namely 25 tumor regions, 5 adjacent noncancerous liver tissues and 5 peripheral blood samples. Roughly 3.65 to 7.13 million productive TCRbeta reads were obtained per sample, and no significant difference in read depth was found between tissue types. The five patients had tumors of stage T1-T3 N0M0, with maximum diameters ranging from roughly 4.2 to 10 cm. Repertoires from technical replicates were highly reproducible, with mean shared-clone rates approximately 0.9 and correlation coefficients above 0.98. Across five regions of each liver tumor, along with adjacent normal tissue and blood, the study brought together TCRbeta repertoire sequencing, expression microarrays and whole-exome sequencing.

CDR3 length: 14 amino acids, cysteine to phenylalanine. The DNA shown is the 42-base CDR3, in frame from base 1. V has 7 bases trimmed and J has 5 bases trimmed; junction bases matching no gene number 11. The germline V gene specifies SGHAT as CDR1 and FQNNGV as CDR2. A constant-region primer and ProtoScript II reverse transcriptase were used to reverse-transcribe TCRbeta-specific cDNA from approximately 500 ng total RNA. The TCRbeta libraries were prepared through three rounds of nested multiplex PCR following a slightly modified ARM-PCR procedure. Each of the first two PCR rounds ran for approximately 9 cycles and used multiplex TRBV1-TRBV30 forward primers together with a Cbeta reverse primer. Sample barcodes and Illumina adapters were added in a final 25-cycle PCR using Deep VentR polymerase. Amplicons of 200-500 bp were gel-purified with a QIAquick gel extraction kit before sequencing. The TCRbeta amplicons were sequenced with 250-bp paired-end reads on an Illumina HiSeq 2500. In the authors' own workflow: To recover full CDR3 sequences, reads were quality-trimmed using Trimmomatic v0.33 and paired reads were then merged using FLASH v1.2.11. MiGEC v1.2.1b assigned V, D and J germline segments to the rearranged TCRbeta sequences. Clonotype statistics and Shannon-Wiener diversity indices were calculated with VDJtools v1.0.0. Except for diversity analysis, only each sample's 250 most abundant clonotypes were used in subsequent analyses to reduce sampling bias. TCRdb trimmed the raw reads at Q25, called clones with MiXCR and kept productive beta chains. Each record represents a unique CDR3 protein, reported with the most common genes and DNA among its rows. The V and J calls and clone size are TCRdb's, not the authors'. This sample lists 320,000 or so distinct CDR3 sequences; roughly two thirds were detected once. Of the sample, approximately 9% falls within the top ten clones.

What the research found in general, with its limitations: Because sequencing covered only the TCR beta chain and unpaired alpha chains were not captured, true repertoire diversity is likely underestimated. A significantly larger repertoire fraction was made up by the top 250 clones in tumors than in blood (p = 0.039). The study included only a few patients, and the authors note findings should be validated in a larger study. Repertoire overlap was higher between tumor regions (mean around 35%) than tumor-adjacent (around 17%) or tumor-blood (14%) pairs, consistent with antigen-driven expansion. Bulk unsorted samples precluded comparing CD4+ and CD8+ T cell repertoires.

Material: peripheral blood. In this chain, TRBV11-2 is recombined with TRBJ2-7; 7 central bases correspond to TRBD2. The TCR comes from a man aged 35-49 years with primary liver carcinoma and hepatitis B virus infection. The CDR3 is CASTLTSGNDEQYF. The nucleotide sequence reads TGTGCCAGCACACTAACGAGCGGGAACGACGAGCAGTACTTC. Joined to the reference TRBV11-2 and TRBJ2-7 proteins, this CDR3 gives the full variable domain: EAGVAQSPRYKIIEKRQSVAFWCNPISGHATLYWYQQILGQGPKLLIQFQNNGVVDDSQLPKDRFSAERLKGVDSTLKIQPAKLEDSAVYLCASTLTSGNDEQYFGPGTRLTVT.